Only one count was recorded for the clone carrying this TCR beta chain. Its antigen remains unidentified. The sampling schedule covered blood at baseline, cycle 4 day 1, and cycle 7 day 1. Per germline, CDR1 SGHAT and CDR2 FQNNGV. CDR3 length equals 14 residues. Trimming left V 7 bases short and J 6 bases short, with 16 bases between. Produced via immunoSEQ multiplex PCR; TCRdb's table is partial and in-frame only. The sample yields about 70,000 clones, roughly 90% seen once. This sample was included in a study of OX40 agonist ivuxolimab in advanced cancers. Study at large: In this cohort, patients received ivuxolimab, an agonistic anti-OX40 (CD134) antibody. Patients in the trial were receiving intravenous ivuxolimab every 2 weeks, at doses of 0.01 to 10 mg/kg. Findings and caveats of the study: Mean expanded clone counts were higher in CD8+ than CD4+ T cells.

This TCR derives from an adult with an advanced solid tumor such as melanoma, head and neck, liver or kidney cancer. The sample consisted of CD4+ or CD8+ T cells sorted from blood, taken in a trial of the OX40 agonist ivuxolimab. The chain employs TRBV11-2 and TRBJ2-1; a weak D match, TRBD1 (6 bases). The CDR3 DNA reads as TGTGCCAGCACCCTTGGGGGCTTTCGCAATGAGCAGTTCTTC. This gives the protein CASTLGGFRNEQFF.